A single sample is the source of the 8 T cell receptor beta chains below, sequenced in a study of CD8 T cells in ankylosing spondylitis. Each CDR3 protein gets one entry after TCRdb re-called the 5' RACE reads with MiXCR. The table lists under 450,000 distinct CDR3 sequences, 20% of them singletons. The sequenced sample was blood, either unsorted or a sorted T cell fraction (not recorded which). These receptors were taken from a male donor with ankylosing spondylitis or in good health (not recorded which).

In this sample, this clonotype turned up a few times. The rearrangement uses TRBV5-1 and TRBJ2-7, with 9 bases identical to TRBD1. The J segment lost 3 bases and the V segment lost 3 bases, leaving 7 bases of the junction unmatched. From germline, CDR1 is SGHRS and CDR2 YFSETQ. CDR3 length: 15 residues. The CDR3 nucleotides read TGCGCCAGCAGCTGGGGACAGGGATTCCTCTACGAGCAGTACTTC. It encodes CASSWGQGFLYEQYF.

This clonotype came up many times. The chain couples TRBV12-3 or TRBV12-4 to TRBJ2-1; 9 bases fit TRBD2. The CDR3 consists of 15 residues. After removal of 2 bases from V and 8 bases from J, the junction contained 7 bases not matched to a gene. DNA for the CDR3: TGTGCCAGCAGTTTAAGGGCGGGGGGGCTTGATGAGCAGTTCTTC. It translates to CASSLRAGGLDEQFF.

This chain links TRBV20-1 with TRBJ2-7; TRBD1 matches 7 bases. Germline V gene data show CDR1 as DFQATT and CDR2 as SNEGSKA (reference sequence). The CDR3 has 16 amino acids. V lost 0 bases and J lost 2; bases outside the gene matches: 10. CDR3 protein: CSARDEGAGGTYEQYF. CDR3 in DNA: TGCAGTGCTAGAGATGAGGGGGCAGGAGGAACCTACGAGCAGTACTTC.

For the CDR3, the DNA is TGTGCCAGCAGCGAAAATCTAGCGGGTGCGGATACGCAGTATTTT. Protein product: CASSENLAGADTQYF. The rearrangement uses TRBV7-3 and TRBJ2-3, with 8 bases identical to TRBD2. Trimming cost V 5 bases and J 6 bases; bases outside gene matches: 10. Looked up from germline, CDR1 is SGHTA and CDR2 is FQGTGA. The CDR3 is 15 amino acids. The variable domain in full, with the rest retrieved from reference TRBV7-3 and TRBJ2-3, is GAGVSQTPSNKVTEKGKYVELRCDPISGHTALYWYRQSLGQGPEFLIYFQGTGAADDSGLPNDRFFAVRPEGSVSTLKIQRTERGDSAVYLCASSENLAGADTQYFGPGTRLTVL.

In its sample, this clonotype was seen a few times. The chain employs TRBV12-3 or TRBV12-4 and TRBJ2-2; D not resolved. The CDR3 loop spans 14 amino acids. Between the trimmed V and J ends, which lost 1 base and 5 bases, there was a span of 8 bases. The CDR3 DNA reads TGTGCCAGCAGTTTAGGGCAAATAACCGGGGAGCTGTTTTTT. It specifies CASSLGQITGELFF.

The CDR3 spells CATQGGYEQYF. In nucleotides, the CDR3 is TGTGCCACCCAGGGGGGATACGAGCAGTACTTC. This chain connects TRBV10-3 to TRBJ2-7; tentative D call: TRBD1 (7 bases). The CDR3 spans 11 residues. Germline V lookup: CDR1 ENHRY, CDR2 SYGVKD. Trimming took 10 bases from V and 4 from J, leaving 11 bases between them.

This clonotype was seen a handful of times. The genes are TRBV28 and TRBJ2-7; 8 bases are shared with TRBD2. CDR1 and CDR2 from the germline V gene are MDHEN and SYDVKM. The trim removed 3 bases at V and 6 bases at J, leaving 4 bases unmatched. The CDR3 loop spans 13 amino acids. The CDR3: CASSFQLAVEQYF. The CDR3 DNA reads TGTGCCAGCAGTTTCCAACTAGCGGTCGAGCAGTACTTC.

This clonotype was counted only a few times. V is TRBV3-1 and J is TRBJ2-3; no firm D call. This CDR3 is 16 amino acids long. The ends were cut back, 4 bases at V and 0 bases at J, with 14 bases in the middle. The germline V gene has CDR1 LGHDT and CDR2 YNNKEL (reference sequence). DNA of the CDR3: TGTGCCAGCAGCCCCGGAACCCGACTGAGCACAGATACGCAGTATTTT. This encodes CASSPGTRLSTDTQYF.